Below, one T cell receptor beta chain is given with its context. The antigen is undetermined. Other nucleotide sequences from this sample produce the same CDR3. This entry is derived from a study of PD-1 blockade in classical Hodgkin lymphoma. Deletions cut 3 bases from V and 4 bases from J, with 7 bases between. Germline CDR1 is SGHTA and CDR2 is FQGTGA. The CDR3 contains 13 residues. Points from the study as a whole: Patients with an early start, nivolumab under 1 year after ASCT, were excluded.

Every patient experienced relapse after autologous stem cell transplantation, and brentuximab vedotin exposure varied. Patients reached a best response of complete response, partial response or progressive disease. Profiling relied on immunoSEQ multiplex PCR, and the TCRdb table lists in-frame clones only, not all of them. The sample gives tens of thousands of clones, just under 75% of which show up once; approximately 16% is in the top ten. This chain connects TRBV7-3 to TRBJ1-3; possibly TRBD1 for D (6 bases). The sequenced sample was peripheral blood mononuclear cells (PBMCs), obtained before the second cycle of nivolumab. The receptor was isolated from a human donor with classical Hodgkin lymphoma. The CDR3, as DNA: TGTGCCAGCAGCTTGGGGGGCGGAAACACCATATATTTT. It is translated as CASSLGGGNTIYF.